One sample yielded the 22 T cell receptor beta chains listed below, sequenced in a study of CD8 T cells in Susac syndrome. Reverse transcription of roughly 0.5 to 1 ug RNA used random hexamers. TCRdb analysed the immunoSEQ multiplex PCR reads with MiXCR anew, one entry per CDR3 protein. The sample records roughly 120,000 distinct CDR3 sequences, approximately 95% being singletons. The specimen sequenced was CD8+ T cells from PBMCs. These receptors originate from a human donor with multiple sclerosis.

This CDR3 is CASSPGGINYGYTF. CDR3 coding DNA: TGTGCCAGCAGCCCGGGAGGGATTAACTATGGCTACACCTTC. The V call is TRBV5-6, the J call TRBJ1-2; D gene unclear. Germline assignment: CDR1 SGHDT and CDR2 YYEEEE. The CDR3 loop spans 14 amino acids. Trimming took off 4 bases at V and 1 base at J, with 11 bases between the two ends.

The chain joins TRBV28 to TRBJ2-7; 7 bases are shared with TRBD1. Germline V gene lookup returns CDR1 MDHEN and CDR2 SYDVKM. Unmatched junction bases numbered 8, after V lost 6 bases and J lost 0 bases. The CDR3 sequence is 15 residues long. As DNA, the CDR3 is TGTGCCAGCAGCTCTGGGACAGCTAGCTCCTACGAGCAGTACTTC. Translated: CASSSGTASSYEQYF.

The gene calls are TRBV7-9 and TRBJ2-3, with D uncertain. Trimming took off 5 bases at V and 0 bases at J, with 3 bases between the two ends. Germline assignment: CDR1 SEHNR and CDR2 FQNEAQ (reference sequence). This CDR3 comprises 12 residues. The CDR3 protein is CASSTSTDTQYF. In nucleotides, the CDR3 is TGTGCCAGCAGCACTAGCACAGATACGCAGTATTTT.

This sequence joins TRBV12-3 or TRBV12-4 and TRBJ2-2; 10 nucleotides match TRBD2. The V gene end was trimmed by 10 bases and the J gene end by 7 bases; junction bases not matched to a gene: 15. The CDR3 spans 16 residues. This CDR3 is CAIPWSGRAVGGELFF. The CDR3 nucleotides are TGTGCCATCCCGTGGAGCGGGAGGGCCGTTGGCGGGGAGCTGTTTTTT.

V gene TRBV7-9 combines with J gene TRBJ2-1; no reliable D call. CDR3 length: 13 residues. Trimming stripped 4 bases from V and 8 bases from J, with 12 bases between. Germline V lookup: CDR1 SEHNR, CDR2 FQNEAQ (reference sequence). CDR3 sequence reads: CASSWPTRDEQFF. The DNA for the CDR3 is TGTGCCAGCAGCTGGCCAACCCGCGATGAGCAGTTCTTC.

The chain combines TRBV12-3 or TRBV12-4 with TRBJ2-3; no firm D call. V dropped 3 bases and J dropped 7 bases, with 14 bases sitting between them. The CDR3 is 14 amino acids. The chain's CDR3 is CASSFRTNQNTQYF. As DNA, the CDR3 is TGTGCCAGCAGTTTCCGGACGAACCAGAATACGCAGTATTTT.

The chain recombines TRBV5-1 with TRBJ1-5, with D maybe TRBD1 (6 bases). The V gene lost 0 bases and the J gene lost 3 bases, with 10 bases spanning the gap. The CDR3 covers 15 residues. The germline CDR1 and CDR2 sequences are SGHRS and YFSETQ. The CDR3 DNA sequence: TGCGCCAGCAGCTTGGGGGCAGGGGACAATCAGCCCCAGCATTTT. Translating it yields CASSLGAGDNQPQHF.

The V gene is TRBV30, the J gene TRBJ1-2, with D uncertain. Germline CDR1 reads GTSNPN; CDR2 reads SVGIG (reference sequence). V gave up 0 bases and J gave up 6 bases, with 11 bases separating them. This CDR3 region has 13 residues. The CDR3 sequence is CAWSVQVKDGYTF. DNA for the CDR3: TGTGCCTGGAGTGTCCAGGTGAAGGATGGCTACACCTTC.

Points on this clonotype: It is likely a read error, because the conserved phenylalanine at the end of the CDR3 is missing. This chain uses TRBV19 with TRBJ1-1; D remains unclear. Looked up from germline, CDR1 is LNHDA and CDR2 is SQIVND (reference sequence). This CDR3 comprises 11 residues. For the CDR3, the DNA is TGTGCCAGTAGTATAAACAGTGAAGCTTTCTCT. Translating gives CASSINSEAFS.

The chain employs TRBV9 and TRBJ1-5; D remains unclear. This CDR3 contains 14 residues. The germline gives CDR1 SGDLS, CDR2 YYNGEE. Trimming took 5 bases from V and 0 from J, leaving 9 bases between them. In DNA, the CDR3 is TGTGCCAGCAGTGGGCCGTCTAGCAATCAGCCCCAGCATTTT. This sequence encodes CASSGPSSNQPQHF.

This chain uses TRBV12-3 or TRBV12-4 with TRBJ2-5; no firm D call. The CDR3 is 15 residues long. Trimming took off 2 bases at V and 5 bases at J, with 15 bases between the two ends. The CDR3 sequence: CASSLLRARAETQYF. The DNA of the CDR3 is TGTGCCAGCAGTTTACTCCGGGCTCGGGCGGAGACCCAGTACTTC.

The rearrangement links TRBV30 to TRBJ2-2, with TRBD2 matching 9 bases. The V gene's germline CDR1 is GTSNPN and CDR2 SVGIG (reference sequence). This CDR3 region has 17 residues. V lost 0 bases, J lost 1 base, and 6 bases stayed unmatched. In DNA, the CDR3 is TGTGCCTGGAGTGTACCGGCGGGGGGGCTGAACACCGGGGAGCTGTTTTTT. Its protein is CAWSVPAGGLNTGELFF.

The chain employs TRBV29-1 and TRBJ2-1, with 9 nucleotides matching TRBD2. This CDR3 is 14 amino acids long. With 4 bases clipped from V and 6 bases from J, the junction kept 7 bases outside the gene matches. Germline-derived CDR1 and CDR2 are SQVTM and ANQGSEA. In DNA form, the CDR3 reads TGCAGCGTTGTCTTTGCGGGGGGGGTCAATGAGCAGTTCTTC. Its translation: CSVVFAGGVNEQFF.

V gene TRBV19 combines with J gene TRBJ2-5, with D possibly being TRBD2 (5 bases). This CDR3 spans 15 amino acids. Germline-derived CDR1 and CDR2 are LNHDA and SQIVND (reference sequence). Trimming shortened V by 7 bases and J by 4 bases, and 19 bases separated the two germline ends. The CDR3 nucleotides read TGTGCCAGTACGAGAGCGTGGAGGTCCCGAGAGACCCAGTACTTC. Translated, it gives CASTRAWRSRETQYF.

In this sample, this clonotype turned up a few times. The chain carries TRBV29-1 and TRBJ2-7, with a weak D call TRBD2 (6 bases). The length of the CDR3 is 12 residues. Germline-derived CDR1 and CDR2 are SQVTM and ANQGSEA. V was clipped by 6 bases and J by 4 bases, with 13 bases between them. As DNA, the CDR3 is TGCAGCGTGAGGAGGGGAGGATACGAGCAGTACTTC. As protein: CSVRRGGYEQYF.

This clonotype has only a few counts. The rearrangement uses TRBV11-1 and TRBJ1-1; TRBD1 matches 10 bases. From germline, CDR1 is SGHAT and CDR2 FQDESV (reference sequence). The CDR3 spans 15 residues. The V and J ends lost 5 bases and 5 bases, in that order; junction bases with no gene match: 8. The CDR3 protein is CASSVTGTGDTEAFF. In DNA form, the CDR3 reads TGTGCCAGCAGCGTGACGGGGACAGGGGATACTGAAGCTTTCTTT. Supplemented by reference TRBV11-1 and TRBJ1-1, the full variable domain reads EAEVAQSPRYKITEKSQAVAFWCDPISGHATLYWYRQILGQGPELLVQFQDESVVDDSQLPKDRFSAERLKGVDSTLKIQPAELGDSAMYLCASSVTGTGDTEAFFGQGTRLTVV.

The CDR3 DNA follows: TGCAGTGCTAGTGTGAAGGACACCCCTTTGGATGGCTACACCTTC. Its translation: CSASVKDTPLDGYTF. This rearrangement joins TRBV20-1 to TRBJ1-2; D might be TRBD1 (5 bases). The ends were cut back, 3 bases at V and 6 bases at J, with 20 bases in the middle. Looked up from germline, CDR1 is DFQATT and CDR2 is SNEGSKA (reference sequence). The CDR3 runs 15 residues.

CDR3 in amino acids: CASSLSRDGPLGYTF. The CDR3 region has the DNA TGTGCCAGCAGCCTCAGCCGGGACGGTCCTCTGGGCTACACCTTC. V gene TRBV7-9 combines with J gene TRBJ1-2; weak D call: TRBD1 (5 bases). The CDR3 length is 15 residues. V was shortened by 5 bases and J by 8 bases, with 21 bases between the two germline ends. The germline CDR1 and CDR2 sequences are SEHNR and FQNEAQ (reference sequence).

This chain uses TRBV5-1 with TRBJ2-3; D perhaps matches TRBD2 (6 bases). V was shortened by 5 bases and J by 2 bases, with 21 bases between the two germline ends. Germline assignment: CDR1 SGHRS and CDR2 YFSETQ. The CDR3 contains 17 residues. The CDR3, as DNA: TGCGCCAGCAGTACCCGGGACTCCGTTCTCCCCACAGATACGCAGTATTTT. Protein sequence: CASSTRDSVLPTDTQYF.

This chain uses TRBV6-4 with TRBJ2-6; D is unclear. Germline-derived CDR1 and CDR2 are MRHNA and SNTAGT. Trimming pared 5 bases from V and 3 bases from J, leaving 17 bases between. The CDR3 has 17 amino acids. The CDR3 bases are TGTGCCAGCAGTCAGAAACCTGGACGTGTTGGGGCCAACGTCCTGACTTTC. Translating it yields CASSQKPGRVGANVLTF.

This chain links TRBV3-1 with TRBJ2-5; D is unresolved. From germline, CDR1 is LGHDT and CDR2 YNNKEL (reference sequence). Trimming took off 0 bases at V and 1 base at J, with 6 bases between the two ends. The CDR3 is 14 amino acids. CDR3 nucleotide sequence: TGTGCCAGCAGCCAAGATTGGGGCCAAGAGACCCAGTACTTC. It encodes CASSQDWGQETQYF.

The chain is built from TRBV19 and TRBJ1-1; no definite D call. The germline V gene has CDR1 LNHDA and CDR2 SQIVND (reference sequence). The CDR3 has 15 amino acids. The ends were cut back, 7 bases at V and 1 base at J, with 16 bases in the middle. CDR3 nucleotide sequence: TGTGCCAGTACCCCAGTGCGGAGAGAGAACACTGAAGCTTTCTTT. Protein: CASTPVRRENTEAFF.